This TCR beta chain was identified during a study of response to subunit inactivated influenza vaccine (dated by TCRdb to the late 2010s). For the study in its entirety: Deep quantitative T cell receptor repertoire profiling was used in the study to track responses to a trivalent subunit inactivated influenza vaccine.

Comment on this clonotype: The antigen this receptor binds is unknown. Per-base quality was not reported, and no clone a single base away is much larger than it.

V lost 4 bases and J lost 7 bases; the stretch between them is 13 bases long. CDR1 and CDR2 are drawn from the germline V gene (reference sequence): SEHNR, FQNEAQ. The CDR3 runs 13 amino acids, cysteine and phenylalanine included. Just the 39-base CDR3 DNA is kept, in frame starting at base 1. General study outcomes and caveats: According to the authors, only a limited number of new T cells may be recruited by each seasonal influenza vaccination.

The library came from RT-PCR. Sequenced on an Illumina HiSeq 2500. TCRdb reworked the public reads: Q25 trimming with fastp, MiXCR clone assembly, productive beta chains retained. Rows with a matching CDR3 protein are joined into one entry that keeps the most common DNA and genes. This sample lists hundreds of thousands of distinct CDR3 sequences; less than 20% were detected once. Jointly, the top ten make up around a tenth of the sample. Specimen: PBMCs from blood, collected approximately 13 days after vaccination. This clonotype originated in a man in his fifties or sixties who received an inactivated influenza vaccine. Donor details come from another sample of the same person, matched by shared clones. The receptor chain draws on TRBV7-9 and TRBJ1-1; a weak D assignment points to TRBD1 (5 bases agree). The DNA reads TGTGCCAGCAGCTCACAACCCGGGGGTGAAGCTTTCTTT. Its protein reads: CASSSQPGGEAFF.